This entry lists 9 T cell receptor beta chains sequenced from one sample in a study of T cell changes during pregnancy in multiple sclerosis. Some clones are missing from TCRdb's copy, which holds only in-frame ones; the method was immunoSEQ multiplex PCR. The sample carries around 130,000 clones, approximately 94% recorded once. This specimen was peripheral blood, taken before pregnancy. These receptors came from a female donor with multiple sclerosis, enrolled in a pregnancy study.

The genes are TRBV6-1 and TRBJ1-4, with 8 bases fitting TRBD1. The V segment lost 7 bases and the J segment 10 bases; nucleotides outside the gene matches: 11. Germline V gives CDR1 MNHNS, CDR2 SASEGT. The CDR3 consists of 14 residues. CDR3 in amino acids: CASKDGAGGRKLFF. For the CDR3, the DNA is TGTGCCAGCAAGGATGGGGCAGGGGGCCGAAAACTGTTTTTT.

J is TRBJ2-2 and V is TRBV11-2; 8 bases match TRBD1. The V gene end was trimmed by 5 bases and the J gene end by 2 bases; junction bases not matched to a gene: 4. The CDR3 covers 15 residues. In germline, CDR1 is SGHAT, CDR2 FQNNGV. The CDR3 reads CASSLRGLNTGELFF. CDR3 in DNA: TGTGCCAGCAGCCTCAGGGGGCTTAACACCGGGGAGCTGTTTTTT.

V gene TRBV6-1 combines with J gene TRBJ1-4; possible D gene TRBD1, 6 bases. V shed 4 bases and J shed 6 bases, with 15 bases lying between them. CDR1 is MNHNS, CDR2 SASEGT, per germline. CDR3 length: 15 residues. CDR3 in amino acids: CASSGPTGRYEKLFF. CDR3 bases: TGTGCCAGCAGTGGTCCCACAGGGCGGTATGAAAAACTGTTTTTT.

This chain uses TRBV7-2 with TRBJ1-1; no definite D call. The CDR3 loop spans 15 amino acids. V gave up 3 bases and J gave up 3 bases, with 14 bases separating them. Per germline, CDR1 SGHTA and CDR2 FQGNSA. The CDR3 nucleotides read TGTGCCAGCAGCTTTATCCGCGTCGGGGACACTGAAGCTTTCTTT. This codes for CASSFIRVGDTEAFF.

The V call is TRBV28, the J call TRBJ2-5; 10 bases line up with TRBD1. Unmatched junction bases numbered 6, after V lost 3 bases and J lost 5 bases. Germline CDR1 reads MDHEN; CDR2 reads SYDVKM. There are 15 residues in the CDR3. CDR3: CASSLGQGKEETQYF. The CDR3 coding sequence is TGTGCCAGCAGTTTGGGACAGGGGAAGGAGGAGACCCAGTACTTC.

CDR3: CASSLGSTGGTEAFF. The DNA for the CDR3 is TGTGCCAGCAGCTTAGGCTCCACCGGCGGAACTGAAGCTTTCTTT. This chain links TRBV11-2 with TRBJ1-1; D remains ambiguous. Germline CDR1 and CDR2: SGHAT and FQNNGV. This CDR3 spans 15 amino acids. V was trimmed by 1 base and J by 5 bases, leaving 14 bases between them.

V and J are TRBV30 and TRBJ1-4; no firm D call. This CDR3 spans 11 amino acids. The germline V gene has CDR1 GTSNPN and CDR2 SVGIG (reference sequence). Trimming cost V 3 bases and J 8 bases, with 7 bases left between them. This CDR3 is CAWRREEKLFF. CDR3 bases: TGTGCCTGGAGGAGGGAGGAAAAACTGTTTTTT.

This chain links TRBV6-4 with TRBJ1-1, with 10 bases that match TRBD1. The CDR3 extends over 14 amino acids. Germline CDR1 and CDR2: MRHNA and SNTAGT. Losses at the gene ends were 6 bases for V and 4 bases for J; bases not matched to a gene: 5. In DNA, the CDR3 is TGTGCCAGCAGACCGGGACAGGGGAGCACTGAAGCTTTCTTT. It is translated as CASRPGQGSTEAFF.

This chain links TRBV5-6 with TRBJ2-1; 12 bases align to TRBD2. CDR1 is SGHDT, CDR2 YYEEEE, per germline. The CDR3 contains 15 residues. The V gene end was trimmed by 2 bases and the J gene end by 3 bases; junction bases not matched to a gene: 0. CDR3 sequence reads: CASSLLAGGYNEQFF. The CDR3 coding sequence is TGTGCCAGCAGCTTACTAGCGGGGGGCTACAATGAGCAGTTCTTC.